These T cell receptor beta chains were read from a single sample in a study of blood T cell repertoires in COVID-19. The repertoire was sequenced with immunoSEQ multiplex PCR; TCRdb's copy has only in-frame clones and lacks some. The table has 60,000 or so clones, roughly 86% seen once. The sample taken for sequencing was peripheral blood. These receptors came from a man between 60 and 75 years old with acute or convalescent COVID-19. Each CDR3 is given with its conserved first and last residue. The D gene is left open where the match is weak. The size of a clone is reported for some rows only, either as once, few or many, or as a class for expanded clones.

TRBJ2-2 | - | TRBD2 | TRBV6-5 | TGTGCCAGCAGGGCGGGGGGGACGAACACCGGGGAGCTGTTTTTT | CASRAGGTNTGELFF
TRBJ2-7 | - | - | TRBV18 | TGTGCCAGCTCACCACCGGGGGGAGGTAGTGAGCAGTACTTC | CASSPPGGGSEQYF
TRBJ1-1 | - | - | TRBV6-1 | TGTGCCAGCAGTGAAAGTGTTAAGGGGGACACTGAAGCTTTCTTT | CASSESVKGDTEAFF
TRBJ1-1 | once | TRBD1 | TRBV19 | TGTGCCAGTAGTATTATACAGGGGCGGACTGAAGCTTTCTTT | CASSIIQGRTEAFF
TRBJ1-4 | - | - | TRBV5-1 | TGCGCCAGCAGCCCCCAAGGGGGTACAGGCAGAACTGAAAAACTGTTTTTT | CASSPQGGTGRTEKLFF
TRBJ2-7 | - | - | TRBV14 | TGTGCCAGCAGCCTCGGAGGTAACAAATACGAGCAGTACTTC | CASSLGGNKYEQYF
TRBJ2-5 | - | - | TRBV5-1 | TGCGCCAGCAGCTTGGGTTATGAAGAGACCCAGTACTTC | CASSLGYEETQYF
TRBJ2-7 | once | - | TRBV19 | TGTGCCAGTAGTATGTCGGGACACGCATCCTACGAGCAGTACTTC | CASSMSGHASYEQYF
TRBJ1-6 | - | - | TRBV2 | TGTGCCAGCAGTGAAGTTCCGGGGAATTATAATTCACCCCTCCACTTT | CASSEVPGNYNSPLHF
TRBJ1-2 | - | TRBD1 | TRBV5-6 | TGTGCCAGCAGCTTCCGGGACAGGAGTTTCTATGGCTACACCTTC | CASSFRDRSFYGYTF
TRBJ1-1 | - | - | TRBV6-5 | TGTGCCAGCAGTTACTCCACGGCAGGGGTGGATGAAGCTTTCTTT | CASSYSTAGVDEAFF
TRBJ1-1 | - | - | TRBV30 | TGTGCCTGGAGTCAGGGCCCGGGGGAGAACACTGAAGCTTTCTTT | CAWSQGPGENTEAFF
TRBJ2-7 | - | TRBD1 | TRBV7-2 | TGTGCCAGCAGCTTAGGGACGGGACAGTCCTACGAGCAGTACTTC | CASSLGTGQSYEQYF
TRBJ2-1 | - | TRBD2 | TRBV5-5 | TGTGCCAGCAGGGGGACTAGCGGGGGCTTTGATGAGCAGTTCTTC | CASRGTSGGFDEQFF
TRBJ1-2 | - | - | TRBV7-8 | TGTGCCAGCAGCCTTAGCCCAGATGGCTACACCTTC | CASSLSPDGYTF
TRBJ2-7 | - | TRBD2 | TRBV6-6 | TGTGCCAGCAGTTACACGGGAGGGTCCTACGAGCAGTACTTC | CASSYTGGSYEQYF
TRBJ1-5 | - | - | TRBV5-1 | TGCGCCAGCAGCTTGGGGGAGTTTCAGCCCCAGCATTTT | CASSLGEFQPQHF
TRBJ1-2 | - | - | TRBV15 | TGTGCCACCAGCCAGGCTAACTATGGCTACACCTTC | CATSQANYGYTF
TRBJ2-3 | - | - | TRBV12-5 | TGTGCTAGTGGTTTGCTGGCGGGGGCCACAGATACGCAGTATTTT | CASGLLAGATDTQYF
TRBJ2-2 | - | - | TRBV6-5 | TGTGCCAGCAGTTACTCGAATCAGAAAACCGGGGAGCTGTTTTTT | CASSYSNQKTGELFF
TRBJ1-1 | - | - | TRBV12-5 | TGTGCTAGTGGTTTGGTAGTAGGGACACCGAACACTGAAGCTTTCTTT | CASGLVVGTPNTEAFF
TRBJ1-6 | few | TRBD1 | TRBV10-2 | TGCGCCAGCAGTGACGCCGGGACAGGGTATAATTCACCCCTCCACTTT | CASSDAGTGYNSPLHF
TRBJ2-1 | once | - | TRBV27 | TGTGCCAGCAGACCGAGGGGGGGGAGCTCCTACAATGAGCAGTTCTTC | CASRPRGGSSYNEQFF
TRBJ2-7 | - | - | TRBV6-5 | TGTGCCAGCAGTTACATGGGGGGCGAGCAGTACTTC | CASSYMGGEQYF
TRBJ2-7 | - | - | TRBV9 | TGTGCCAGCAGCGTAGGAAGTTCCACTACCTACGAGCAGTACTTC | CASSVGSSTTYEQYF
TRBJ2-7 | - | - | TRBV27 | TGTGCCAGCCGGTCCCTCGGATCCGGGGCCTACGAGCAGTACTTC | CASRSLGSGAYEQYF
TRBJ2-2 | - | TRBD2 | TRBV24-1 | TGTGCCACCAGTGGACTAGCGGGGGTCGCGAACACCGGGGAGCTGTTTTTT | CATSGLAGVANTGELFF
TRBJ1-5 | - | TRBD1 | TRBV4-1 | TGCGCCAGCAGCCAAGGGTCCACAGGGGTCGTAGGGCAGCCCCAGCATTTT | CASSQGSTGVVGQPQHF
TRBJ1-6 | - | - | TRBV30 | TGTGCCTGGAGGAGAACCAATACAGGCCGCTCCTATAATTCACCCCTCCACTTT | CAWRRTNTGRSYNSPLHF
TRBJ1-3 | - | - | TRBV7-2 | TGTGCCAGCAGCTTAGGACAGACCCGCTCTGGAAACACCATATATTTT | CASSLGQTRSGNTIYF
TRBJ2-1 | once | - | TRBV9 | TGTGCCAGCAGCGTAGAAGGGGTCTCCTACAATGAGCAGTTCTTC | CASSVEGVSYNEQFF
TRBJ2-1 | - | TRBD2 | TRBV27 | TGTGCCAGCAGTTTCGGTTCTAGCGGGGTATACAATGAGCAGTTCTTC | CASSFGSSGVYNEQFF
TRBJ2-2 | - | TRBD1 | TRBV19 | TGTGCCAGTAGTATGACCCCGCCCCGACAGGGGGCTATAAACACCGGGGAGCTGTTTTTT | CASSMTPPRQGAINTGELFF
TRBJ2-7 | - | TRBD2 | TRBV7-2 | TGTGCCAGCAGCTTAGAGATTGCTAGCGGACACGAGCAGTACTTC | CASSLEIASGHEQYF
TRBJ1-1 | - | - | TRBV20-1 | TGCAGTGCTAGTTGGGGGGGCGCGAACACTGAAGCTTTCTTT | CSASWGGANTEAFF
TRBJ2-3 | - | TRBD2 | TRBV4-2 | TGTGCCAGCAGCCATATTGTAGCGGGATCTAGCACAGATACGCAGTATTTT | CASSHIVAGSSTDTQYF
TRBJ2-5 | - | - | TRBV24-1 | TGTGCCACCATGAGCGGAGAGACCCAGTACTTC | CATMSGETQYF
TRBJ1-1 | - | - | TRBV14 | TGTGCCAGCAGCCCTCTAAAGAGGGCGGGTACTGAAGCTTTCTTT | CASSPLKRAGTEAFF
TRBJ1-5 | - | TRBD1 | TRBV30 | TGTGCCTGGAGTGTGAGGGGGCCTAAACAGCCCCAGCATTTT | CAWSVRGPKQPQHF
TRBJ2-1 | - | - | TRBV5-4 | TGTGCCAGCAGCTTGGGGGCAGGAGGCCCTAGCTCCTACAATGAGCAGTTCTTC | CASSLGAGGPSSYNEQFF
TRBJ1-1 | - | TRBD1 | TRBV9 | TGTGCCAGCAGTCGTACAGGGGGGAACACTGAAGCTTTCTTT | CASSRTGGNTEAFF
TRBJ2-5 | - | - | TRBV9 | TGTGCCAGCAGCCCGGGGACAATCCAAGAGACCCAGTACTTC | CASSPGTIQETQYF
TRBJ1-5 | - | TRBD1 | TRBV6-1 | TGTGCCAGCAGCGGACAGGCCAGAGAGCCCCAGCATTTT | CASSGQAREPQHF
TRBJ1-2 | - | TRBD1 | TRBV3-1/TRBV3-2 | TGTGCCAGCAGCGCACAGGGGAGCTATGGCTACACCTTC | CASSAQGSYGYTF
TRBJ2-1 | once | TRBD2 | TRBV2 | TGTGCCAGCAGTGAAAGTAGCGGGGGGGCCTATGAGCAGTTCTTC | CASSESSGGAYEQFF
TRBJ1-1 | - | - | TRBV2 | TGTGCCAGCAGTGAAGCAGGGGGCACTGAAGCTTTCTTT | CASSEAGGTEAFF
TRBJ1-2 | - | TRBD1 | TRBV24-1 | TGTGCCACCAGTGATTCTGCGGGACAGGGTATGGGTGGCTACACCTTC | CATSDSAGQGMGGYTF
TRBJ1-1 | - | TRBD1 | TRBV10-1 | TGCGCCAGCAGTGCGACAGGGGGCCCGGCTTTCTTT | CASSATGGPAFF
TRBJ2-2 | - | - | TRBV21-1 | TGTGCCAGCAGCAAGGGTGGGGCCGGTAAACAGGACCCCTCGGGCACCGGGGAGCTGTTTTTT | CASSKGGAGKQDPSGTGELFF
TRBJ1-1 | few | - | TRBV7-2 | TGTGCCAGCAGCTTAATGGCAGGAGGACCGAACACTGAAGCTTTCTTT | CASSLMAGGPNTEAFF
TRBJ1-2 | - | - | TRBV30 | TGTGCCTGCGCCGCTCCGGGACATAACTATGGCTACACCTTC | CACAAPGHNYGYTF
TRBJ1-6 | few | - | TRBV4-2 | TGTGCCAGCAGCCCGACAAACACCCCCTATTCACCCCTCCACTTT | CASSPTNTPYSPLHF
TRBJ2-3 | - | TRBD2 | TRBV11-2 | TGTGCCAGCAGCTTGGTCACTAGCGGGAGCACAGATACGCAGTATTTT | CASSLVTSGSTDTQYF
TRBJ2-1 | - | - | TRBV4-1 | TGCGCCAGCAGCGAAAGGGGAACTGGGGGCACCTACAATGAGCAGTTCTTC | CASSERGTGGTYNEQFF
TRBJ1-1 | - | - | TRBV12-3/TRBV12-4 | TGTGCCAGCAGTTTGGGGGGTGAAGCTTTCTTT | CASSLGGEAFF
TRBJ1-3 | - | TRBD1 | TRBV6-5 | TGTGCCAGCAGTTCTCTGGGGACAGGTTTTGGAAACACCATATATTTT | CASSSLGTGFGNTIYF